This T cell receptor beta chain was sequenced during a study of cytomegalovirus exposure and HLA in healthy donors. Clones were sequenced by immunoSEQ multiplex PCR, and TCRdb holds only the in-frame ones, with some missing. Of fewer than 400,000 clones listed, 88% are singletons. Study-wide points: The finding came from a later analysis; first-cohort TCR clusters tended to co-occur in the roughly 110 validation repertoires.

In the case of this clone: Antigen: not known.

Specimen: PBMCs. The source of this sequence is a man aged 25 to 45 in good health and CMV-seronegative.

The CDR3: CASSLVADPYEQYF. DNA for the CDR3: TGTGCCAGCAGCTTGGTAGCGGACCCCTACGAGCAGTACTTC. The chain recombines TRBV5-8 with TRBJ2-7; possibly TRBD2 for D (6 bases). Germline lookup yields CDR1 SGHTS and CDR2 YDEGEE. There are 14 residues in the CDR3. Trimming took 0 bases from V and 2 from J, leaving 9 bases between them.